This entry features one TCR beta chain sequence. Its cognate antigen is unknown. The donors were in the roughly 130-subject validation cohort, distinct from the approximately 730-subject first cohort. The CDR3 has 16 amino acids. The V gene end was trimmed by 3 bases and the J gene end by 5 bases; junction bases not matched to a gene: 8. CDR1 and CDR2 (germline): LGHNA, YNFKEQ. TCRdb keeps only in-frame clones here, not all; method: immunoSEQ multiplex PCR. The repertoire holds about 76,000 clones, approximately 94% seen once, with roughly 0.6% in the top ten. This specimen comes from a study of cytomegalovirus exposure and HLA in healthy donors. Study conclusions and caveats: TCR beta chains numbering more than 150 were designated cytomegalovirus-associated. As confirmed in vitro, three CMV-associated chains were specific for CMV antigens. Whilst most TCR sequences proved rare, a subset of public TCRs occurred across many donors.

The receptor was isolated from a woman aged 18-35 years in good health and CMV-seronegative. The chain uses TRBV4-2 and TRBJ2-7; 12 bases agree with TRBD2. The material sequenced was PBMCs. CDR3: CASSQDPSGGANEQYF. DNA for the CDR3: TGTGCCAGCAGCCAGGACCCTAGCGGGGGGGCCAACGAGCAGTACTTC.